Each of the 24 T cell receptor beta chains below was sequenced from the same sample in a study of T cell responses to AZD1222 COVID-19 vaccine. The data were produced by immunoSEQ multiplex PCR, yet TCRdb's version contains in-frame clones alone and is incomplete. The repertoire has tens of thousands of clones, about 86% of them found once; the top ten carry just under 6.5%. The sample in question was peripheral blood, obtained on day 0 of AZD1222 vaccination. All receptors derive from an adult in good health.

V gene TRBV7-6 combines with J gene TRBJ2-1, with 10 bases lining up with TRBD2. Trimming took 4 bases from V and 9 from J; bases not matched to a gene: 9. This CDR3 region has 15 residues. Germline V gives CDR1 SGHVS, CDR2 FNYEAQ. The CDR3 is CASSSLSGGAVEQFF. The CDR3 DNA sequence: TGTGCCAGCAGCTCCCTCAGCGGGGGGGCGGTTGAGCAGTTCTTC.

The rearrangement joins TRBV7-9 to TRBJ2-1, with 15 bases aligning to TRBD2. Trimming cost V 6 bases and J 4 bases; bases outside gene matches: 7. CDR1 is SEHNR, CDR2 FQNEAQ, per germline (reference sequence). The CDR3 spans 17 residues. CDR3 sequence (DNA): TGTGCCAGCAGTCTATGGACTAGCGGGAGGGGTTACAATGAGCAGTTCTTC. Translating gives CASSLWTSGRGYNEQFF.

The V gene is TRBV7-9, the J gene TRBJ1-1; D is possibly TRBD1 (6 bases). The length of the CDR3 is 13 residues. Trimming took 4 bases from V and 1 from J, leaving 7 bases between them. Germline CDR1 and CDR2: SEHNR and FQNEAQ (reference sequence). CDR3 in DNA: TGTGCCAGCAGCTGGGACAAGAACACTGAAGCTTTCTTT. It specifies CASSWDKNTEAFF.

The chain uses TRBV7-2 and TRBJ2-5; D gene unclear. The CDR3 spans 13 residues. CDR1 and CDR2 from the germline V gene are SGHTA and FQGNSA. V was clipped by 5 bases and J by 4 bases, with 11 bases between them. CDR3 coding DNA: TGTGCCAGCAGCACGGTGACTCGAGAGACCCAGTACTTC. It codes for CASSTVTRETQYF.

In nucleotides, the CDR3 is TGTGCCAGCTCATCCGGGAGGCAGGGAGATACGCAGTATTTT. Its protein product is CASSSGRQGDTQYF. The rearrangement uses TRBV18 and TRBJ2-3, with 7 bases matching TRBD2. V shed 5 bases and J 5 bases; nucleotides not matched to a gene: 7. This CDR3 region has 14 residues. The germline V gene encodes CDR1 KGHSH and CDR2 LQKENI.

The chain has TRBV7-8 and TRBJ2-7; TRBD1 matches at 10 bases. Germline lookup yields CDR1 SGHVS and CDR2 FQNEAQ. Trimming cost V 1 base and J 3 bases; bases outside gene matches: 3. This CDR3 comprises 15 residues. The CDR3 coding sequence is TGTGCCAGCAGCTTAGGGGACAGGGGTATCTACGAGCAGTACTTC. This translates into CASSLGDRGIYEQYF.

The chain's CDR3 is CASSPQVVGSNEQFF. As DNA, the CDR3 is TGTGCCAGCAGCCCACAGGTGGTGGGGTCCAATGAGCAGTTCTTC. V and J are TRBV7-2 and TRBJ2-1; TRBD1 is a possible D gene (5 bases). The V end lost 5 bases, the J end lost 6 bases, and 17 bases lay between the germline ends. The length of the CDR3 is 15 residues. Germline-derived CDR1 and CDR2 are SGHTA and FQGNSA.

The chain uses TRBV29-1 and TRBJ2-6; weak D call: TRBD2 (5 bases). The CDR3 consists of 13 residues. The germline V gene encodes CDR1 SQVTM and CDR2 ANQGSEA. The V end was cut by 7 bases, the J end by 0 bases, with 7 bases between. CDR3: CSARDSGANVLTF. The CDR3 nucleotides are TGCAGCGCCCGGGACTCTGGGGCCAACGTCCTGACTTTC.

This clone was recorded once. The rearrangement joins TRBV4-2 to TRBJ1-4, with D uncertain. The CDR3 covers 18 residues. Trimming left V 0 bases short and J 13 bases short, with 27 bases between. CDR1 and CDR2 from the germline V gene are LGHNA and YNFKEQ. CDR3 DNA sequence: TGTGCCAGCAGCCAAGAGATCCAAAGGGTGTCCTTAAGGATGAGACTGTTTTTT. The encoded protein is CASSQEIQRVSLRMRLFF.

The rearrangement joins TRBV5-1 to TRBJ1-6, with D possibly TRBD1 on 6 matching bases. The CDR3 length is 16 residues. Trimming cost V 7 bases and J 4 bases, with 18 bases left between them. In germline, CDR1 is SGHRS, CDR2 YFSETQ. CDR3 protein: CASSTGTTIYNSPLHF. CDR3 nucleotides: TGCGCCAGCTCGACCGGGACAACAATTTATAATTCACCCCTCCACTTT.

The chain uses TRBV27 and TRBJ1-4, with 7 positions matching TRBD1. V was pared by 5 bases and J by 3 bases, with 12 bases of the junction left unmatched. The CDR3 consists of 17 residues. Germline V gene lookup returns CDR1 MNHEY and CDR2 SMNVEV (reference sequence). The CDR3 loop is CASSPSPVRGANEKLFF. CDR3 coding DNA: TGTGCCAGCAGTCCCTCCCCCGTCAGGGGGGCTAATGAAAAACTGTTTTTT.

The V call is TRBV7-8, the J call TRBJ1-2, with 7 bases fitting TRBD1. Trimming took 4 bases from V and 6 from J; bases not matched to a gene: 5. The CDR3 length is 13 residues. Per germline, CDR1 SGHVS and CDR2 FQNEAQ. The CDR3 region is CASSSDRQNGYTF. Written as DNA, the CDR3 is TGTGCCAGCAGCTCGGACAGGCAGAATGGCTACACCTTC.

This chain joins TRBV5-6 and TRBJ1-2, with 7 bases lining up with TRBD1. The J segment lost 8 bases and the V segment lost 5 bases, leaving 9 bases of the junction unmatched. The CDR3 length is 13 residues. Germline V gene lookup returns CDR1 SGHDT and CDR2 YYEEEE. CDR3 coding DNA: TGTGCCAGCAGACACCAGGGGGAAGAGGGCTACACCTTC. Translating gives CASRHQGEEGYTF.

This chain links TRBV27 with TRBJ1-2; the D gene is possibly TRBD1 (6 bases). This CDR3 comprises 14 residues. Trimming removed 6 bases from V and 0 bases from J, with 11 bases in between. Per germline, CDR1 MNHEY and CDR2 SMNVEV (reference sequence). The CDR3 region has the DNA TGTGCCAGCAGAGACAGGCCCCCTAACTATGGCTACACCTTC. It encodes CASRDRPPNYGYTF.

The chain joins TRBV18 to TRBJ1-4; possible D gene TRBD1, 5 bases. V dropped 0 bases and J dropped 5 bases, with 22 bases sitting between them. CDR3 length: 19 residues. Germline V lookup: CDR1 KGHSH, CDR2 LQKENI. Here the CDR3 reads CASSPPKQRHRQKNEKLFF. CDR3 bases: TGTGCCAGCTCACCACCCAAACAAAGACACAGGCAGAAGAATGAAAAACTGTTTTTT.

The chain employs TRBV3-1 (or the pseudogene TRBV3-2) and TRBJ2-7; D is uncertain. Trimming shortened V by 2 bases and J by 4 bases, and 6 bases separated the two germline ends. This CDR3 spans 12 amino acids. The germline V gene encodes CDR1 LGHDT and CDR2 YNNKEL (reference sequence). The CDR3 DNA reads TGTGCCAGCAGCCAAACATTTTACGAGCAGTACTTC. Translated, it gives CASSQTFYEQYF.

The CDR3 loop is CASSQERTKAFF. In DNA, the CDR3 is TGTGCCAGCAGCCAAGAAAGGACCAAAGCTTTCTTT. J is TRBJ1-1 and V is TRBV4-2; D not certain. V was pared by 0 bases and J by 9 bases, with 8 bases between. This CDR3 is 12 amino acids long. From germline, CDR1 is LGHNA and CDR2 YNFKEQ.

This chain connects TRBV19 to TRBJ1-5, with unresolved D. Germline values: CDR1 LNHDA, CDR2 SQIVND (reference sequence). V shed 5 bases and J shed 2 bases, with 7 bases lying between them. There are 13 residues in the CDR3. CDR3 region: CASSYQRNQPQHF. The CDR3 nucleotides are TGTGCCAGTAGTTATCAACGCAATCAGCCCCAGCATTTT.

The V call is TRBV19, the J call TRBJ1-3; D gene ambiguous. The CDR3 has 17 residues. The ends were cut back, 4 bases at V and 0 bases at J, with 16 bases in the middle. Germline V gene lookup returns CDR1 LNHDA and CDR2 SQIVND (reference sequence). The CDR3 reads CASSRVGPPLSGNTIYF. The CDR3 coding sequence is TGTGCCAGTAGTAGGGTCGGACCCCCACTCTCTGGAAACACCATATATTTT.

The DNA for the CDR3 is TGTGCCAGCAGCCCTGACAGAAACTATGGCTACACCTTC. Its translation is CASSPDRNYGYTF. V and J are TRBV7-3 and TRBJ1-2, with TRBD1 as a possible D gene (5 bases). Between the trimmed V and J ends, which lost 5 bases and 2 bases, there was a span of 9 bases. CDR3 length: 13 amino acids. Germline assignment: CDR1 SGHTA and CDR2 FQGTGA.

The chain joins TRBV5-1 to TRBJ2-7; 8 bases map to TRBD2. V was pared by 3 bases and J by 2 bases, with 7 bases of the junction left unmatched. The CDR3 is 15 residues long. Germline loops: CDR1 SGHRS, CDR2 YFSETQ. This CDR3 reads CASSSREGIPYEQYF. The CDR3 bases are TGCGCCAGCAGCTCTCGGGAGGGGATCCCCTACGAGCAGTACTTC.

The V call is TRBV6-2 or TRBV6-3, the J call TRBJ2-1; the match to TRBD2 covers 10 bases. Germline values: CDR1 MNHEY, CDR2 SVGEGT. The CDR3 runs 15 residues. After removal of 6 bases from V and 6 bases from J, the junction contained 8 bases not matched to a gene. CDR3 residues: CASSLTSGNFNEQFF. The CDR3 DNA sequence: TGTGCCAGCAGCCTAACTAGCGGGAATTTCAATGAGCAGTTCTTC.

CDR3 sequence (DNA): TGCGCCAGCAGCCCGGGACAGGGTAAAACGTGGGAAAACTACAATGAGCAGTTCTTC. It translates to CASSPGQGKTWENYNEQFF. This chain links TRBV23-1 with TRBJ2-1, with 9 positions matching TRBD1. TRBV23-1 carries the ORF label, with uncertain function. This CDR3 spans 19 amino acids. Trimming took 6 bases from V and 3 from J; bases not matched to a gene: 18.

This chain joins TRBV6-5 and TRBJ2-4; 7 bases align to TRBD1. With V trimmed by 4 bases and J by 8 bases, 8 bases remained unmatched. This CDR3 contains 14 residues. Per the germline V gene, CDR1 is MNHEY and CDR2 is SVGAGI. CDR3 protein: CASSWQGVGDIQYF. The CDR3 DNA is TGTGCCAGCAGTTGGCAGGGGGTGGGAGACATTCAGTACTTC.